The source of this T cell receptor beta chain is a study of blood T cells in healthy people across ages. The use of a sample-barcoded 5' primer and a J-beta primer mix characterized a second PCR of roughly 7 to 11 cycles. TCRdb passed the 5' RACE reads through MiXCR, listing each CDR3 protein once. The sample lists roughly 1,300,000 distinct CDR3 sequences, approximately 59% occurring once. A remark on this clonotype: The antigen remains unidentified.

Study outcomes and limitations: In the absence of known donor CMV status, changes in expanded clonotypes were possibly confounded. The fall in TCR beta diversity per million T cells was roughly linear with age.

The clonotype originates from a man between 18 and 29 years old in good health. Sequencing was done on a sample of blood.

The CDR3 bases are TGTGCCAGCAGGTTCGAAGGGGGCCAAGAGACCCAGTACTTC. Its translation is CASRFEGGQETQYF. The J gene is TRBJ2-5, the V gene TRBV27, with a weak D call TRBD1 (6 bases). The CDR3 sequence is 14 residues long. Trimming stripped 6 bases from V and 1 base from J, with 12 bases between. Germline V gene data show CDR1 as MNHEY and CDR2 as SMNVEV (reference sequence).